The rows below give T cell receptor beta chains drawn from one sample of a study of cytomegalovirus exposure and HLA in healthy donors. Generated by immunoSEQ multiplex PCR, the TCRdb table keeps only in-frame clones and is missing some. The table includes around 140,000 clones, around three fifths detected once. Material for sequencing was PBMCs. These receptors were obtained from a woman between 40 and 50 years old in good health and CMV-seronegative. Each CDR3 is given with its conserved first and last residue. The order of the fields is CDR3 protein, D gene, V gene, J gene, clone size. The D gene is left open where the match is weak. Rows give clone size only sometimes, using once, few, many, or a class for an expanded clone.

CDR3aa: CASSLQGGGNSPLHF
d_gene: TRBD1
v_gene: TRBV5-4
j_gene: TRBJ1-6
abundance: .

CDR3aa: CASSNGGQPQHF
d_gene: .
v_gene: TRBV6-5
j_gene: TRBJ1-5
abundance: few

CDR3aa: CASSQDHGREFLNTEAFF
d_gene: .
v_gene: TRBV4-1
j_gene: TRBJ1-1
abundance: once

CDR3aa: CASSRNTAEAFF
d_gene: .
v_gene: TRBV7-9
j_gene: TRBJ1-1
abundance: .

CDR3aa: CASSAGTDTQYF
d_gene: .
v_gene: TRBV2
j_gene: TRBJ2-3
abundance: .

CDR3aa: CASSPGLAGGEQETQYF
d_gene: TRBD2
v_gene: TRBV4-3
j_gene: TRBJ2-5
abundance: few

CDR3aa: CAWSVSQGKSYNEQFF
d_gene: .
v_gene: TRBV30
j_gene: TRBJ2-1
abundance: .

CDR3aa: CASSLGGYSNQPQHF
d_gene: .
v_gene: TRBV7-2
j_gene: TRBJ1-5
abundance: .

CDR3aa: CASSWDSPRAEAFF
d_gene: TRBD1
v_gene: TRBV7-2
j_gene: TRBJ1-1
abundance: once

CDR3aa: CASSLFGQPQHF
d_gene: .
v_gene: TRBV5-6
j_gene: TRBJ1-5
abundance: few

CDR3aa: CASSVTGGNTEAFF
d_gene: .
v_gene: TRBV11-2
j_gene: TRBJ1-1
abundance: .

CDR3aa: CASSSGDRTEAFF
d_gene: TRBD1
v_gene: TRBV5-6
j_gene: TRBJ1-1
abundance: medium-sized

CDR3aa: CASSHRRESGANVLTF
d_gene: .
v_gene: TRBV7-3
j_gene: TRBJ2-6
abundance: once

CDR3aa: CASSLTSDTQYF
d_gene: .
v_gene: TRBV7-2
j_gene: TRBJ2-3
abundance: .

CDR3aa: CASSRYPLDSDSNQPQHF
d_gene: .
v_gene: TRBV5-1
j_gene: TRBJ1-5
abundance: .

CDR3aa: CASSVGAGVNTGELFF
d_gene: TRBD2
v_gene: TRBV9
j_gene: TRBJ2-2
abundance: .

CDR3aa: CASSTGLAGIDTQYF
d_gene: TRBD2
v_gene: TRBV19
j_gene: TRBJ2-3
abundance: .

CDR3aa: CAISESGTGESYEQYF
d_gene: TRBD1
v_gene: TRBV10-3
j_gene: TRBJ2-7
abundance: .

CDR3aa: CASSYSTGGATFF
d_gene: TRBD1
v_gene: TRBV6-5
j_gene: TRBJ1-1
abundance: .

CDR3aa: CASSLSPGQGNYGYTF
d_gene: TRBD1
v_gene: TRBV27
j_gene: TRBJ1-2
abundance: .

CDR3aa: CASSQVDRDEQFF
d_gene: .
v_gene: TRBV9
j_gene: TRBJ2-1
abundance: .

CDR3aa: CASGQGSSNQPQHF
d_gene: TRBD1
v_gene: TRBV18
j_gene: TRBJ1-5
abundance: .

CDR3aa: CASSPRQGGYTF
d_gene: .
v_gene: TRBV28
j_gene: TRBJ1-2
abundance: .

CDR3aa: CASSPIGTDYNEQFF
d_gene: TRBD1
v_gene: TRBV28
j_gene: TRBJ2-1
abundance: .

CDR3aa: CASSESVTSRQTQYF
d_gene: .
v_gene: TRBV2
j_gene: TRBJ2-5
abundance: .

CDR3aa: CASSSLSPAGSNTGELFF
d_gene: .
v_gene: TRBV5-1
j_gene: TRBJ2-2
abundance: once

CDR3aa: CASRVRGQGNSPLHF
d_gene: TRBD1
v_gene: TRBV28
j_gene: TRBJ1-6
abundance: .

CDR3aa: CASTVDRGGEKLFF
d_gene: TRBD1
v_gene: TRBV2
j_gene: TRBJ1-4
abundance: .

CDR3aa: CASSLGLAGAGDTQYF
d_gene: TRBD2
v_gene: TRBV5-4
j_gene: TRBJ2-3
abundance: .

CDR3aa: CSVARGPLTEAFF
d_gene: TRBD1
v_gene: TRBV29-1
j_gene: TRBJ1-1
abundance: few

CDR3aa: CASSLQQGYTGELFF
d_gene: .
v_gene: TRBV7-9
j_gene: TRBJ2-2
abundance: .

CDR3aa: CASSTGLASGDIQYF
d_gene: TRBD2
v_gene: TRBV9
j_gene: TRBJ2-4
abundance: .

CDR3aa: CASSLVAGVTYEQYF
d_gene: TRBD2
v_gene: TRBV5-1
j_gene: TRBJ2-7
abundance: .

CDR3aa: CASGSGQGYTEAFF
d_gene: TRBD1
v_gene: TRBV12-5
j_gene: TRBJ1-1
abundance: .

CDR3aa: CASSPAPSGGNTDTQYF
d_gene: TRBD2
v_gene: TRBV5-1
j_gene: TRBJ2-3
abundance: .

CDR3aa: CASSTRGLAYEQYF
d_gene: .
v_gene: TRBV6-6
j_gene: TRBJ2-7
abundance: .

CDR3aa: CAIMEDREGYEQYF
d_gene: .
v_gene: TRBV10-3
j_gene: TRBJ2-7
abundance: .

CDR3aa: CASSLTGGGNTIYF
d_gene: .
v_gene: TRBV5-4
j_gene: TRBJ1-3
abundance: once

CDR3aa: CAWSVRDRGPGGGYTF
d_gene: TRBD1
v_gene: TRBV30
j_gene: TRBJ1-2
abundance: .

CDR3aa: CASSYYGNRGHGYTF
d_gene: TRBD1
v_gene: TRBV6-5
j_gene: TRBJ1-2
abundance: .

CDR3aa: CASSSQGAYNQPQHF
d_gene: TRBD1
v_gene: TRBV7-2
j_gene: TRBJ1-5
abundance: .

CDR3aa: CASSVAGPGQRYRANVLTF
d_gene: TRBD1
v_gene: TRBV9
j_gene: TRBJ2-6
abundance: .

CDR3aa: CASSSLPKDRGVQETQYF
d_gene: TRBD1
v_gene: TRBV28
j_gene: TRBJ2-5
abundance: .

CDR3aa: CASSVGQENGYTF
d_gene: TRBD1
v_gene: TRBV9
j_gene: TRBJ1-2
abundance: .

CDR3aa: CASGLLNEQFF
d_gene: .
v_gene: TRBV12-5
j_gene: TRBJ2-1
abundance: .

CDR3aa: CAISEVDSGGSYEQYF
d_gene: TRBD2
v_gene: TRBV10-3
j_gene: TRBJ2-7
abundance: .

CDR3aa: CASSRSPAGADYTF
d_gene: .
v_gene: TRBV19
j_gene: TRBJ1-2
abundance: .

CDR3aa: CASSILPGPPAQHF
d_gene: .
v_gene: TRBV19
j_gene: TRBJ1-5
abundance: .

CDR3aa: CASSPTRDTYNQPQHF
d_gene: .
v_gene: TRBV5-5
j_gene: TRBJ1-5
abundance: .

CDR3aa: CASRRGQGRNTEAFF
d_gene: TRBD1
v_gene: TRBV28
j_gene: TRBJ1-1
abundance: .

CDR3aa: CASSAPGQGRSGANVLTF
d_gene: TRBD1
v_gene: TRBV7-9
j_gene: TRBJ2-6
abundance: .

CDR3aa: CASSVRGSYNEQFF
d_gene: .
v_gene: TRBV10-1
j_gene: TRBJ2-1
abundance: .

CDR3aa: CASSVSRDYGYTF
d_gene: .
v_gene: TRBV2
j_gene: TRBJ1-2
abundance: .

CDR3aa: CASSYGPGGEQYF
d_gene: TRBD2
v_gene: TRBV6-5
j_gene: TRBJ2-7
abundance: .

CDR3aa: CATSRDSGAWLAKGKLFF
d_gene: .
v_gene: TRBV15
j_gene: TRBJ2-2
abundance: .

CDR3aa: CASSLGVGGTEAFF
d_gene: .
v_gene: TRBV5-4
j_gene: TRBJ1-1
abundance: .

CDR3aa: CSVVETGDYGYTF
d_gene: TRBD1
v_gene: TRBV29-1
j_gene: TRBJ1-2
abundance: .

CDR3aa: CAISESVVVSRQETQYF
d_gene: .
v_gene: TRBV10-3
j_gene: TRBJ2-5
abundance: .

CDR3aa: CASRETGNTEAFF
d_gene: .
v_gene: TRBV2
j_gene: TRBJ1-1
abundance: .

CDR3aa: CAIRAQRAYEQYF
d_gene: .
v_gene: TRBV10-3
j_gene: TRBJ2-7
abundance: .